What follows are 18 T cell receptor gamma chains derived from one specimen sequenced in a study of gamma delta lymphoproliferative disorders and STAT genes (dated by TCRdb to 2016 to 2019). TCR sequencing was performed on genomic DNA from peripheral blood mononuclear cells isolated from patients and controls. The library was made by multiplex PCR. The sample was run on an Illumina MiSeq. TCRdb reprocessed the public reads with the caller CATT; rows with the same DNA were merged afterwards. The sample contains under 2,500 gamma-chain clones, roughly 10% of them found a single time. 50% to 75% of the sample is in the top ten clones. The specimen sequenced was blood. These receptor sequences come from a human donor with gamma-delta T-cell large granular lymphocyte leukemia.

This clone is labeled large. The chain joins TRGV9 to TRGJP. In the absence of a J gene in TCRdb, the DNA was matched to germline to assign it here. The CDR3 extends over 17 amino acids. Germline V gives CDR1 GITISATS, CDR2 ISYDGTV (reference sequence). After removal of 0 bases from V and 6 bases from J, the junction contained 5 bases not matched to a gene. As DNA, the CDR3 is TGTGCCTTGTGGGAGGTGCGGGGAGAGTTGGGCAAAAAAATCAAGGTATTT. It is translated as CALWEVRGELGKKIKVF.

This chain connects TRGV5 to TRGJ1 or TRGJ2. TCRdb lists no J gene, so it was determined here by aligning the DNA to germline. The CDR3 runs to 14 residues. The germline CDR1 and CDR2 sequences are VINAFY and YDVSNSKD. Trimming cost V 3 bases and J 2 bases; bases outside gene matches: 7. CDR3 sequence reads: CATWDSGDYYKKLF. Written as DNA, the CDR3 is TGTGCCACCTGGGACTCTGGAGATTATTATAAGAAACTCTTT.

This clone counts as large. Other DNA sequences in the same sample also yield this CDR3. The chain joins TRGV2 to TRGJP2. No J segment appears in TCRdb, so it was assigned here by matching the sequence to germline. Germline V lookup: CDR1 EGSNGY, CDR2 YDSYNSKV. The CDR3 runs to 12 residues. V lost 1 base to trimming and J lost 8 bases; unmatched junction nucleotides: 1. This chain's CDR3 is CATWDGDWIKTF. The CDR3 DNA sequence: TGTGCCACCTGGGACGGCGATTGGATCAAGACGTTT.

This chain connects TRGV4 to TRGJ1 or TRGJ2. Assignment of the J gene here rests on matching the DNA to germline, because TCRdb gives none. The CDR3 contains 12 residues. J was trimmed by 10 bases and V by 0 bases; bases with no gene match: 6. Germline assignment: CDR1 EGSTGY and CDR2 YDSYTSSV. CDR3 DNA: TGTGCCACCTGGGATGGGAAATTAAAGAAACTCTTT. Translation gives CATWDGKLKKLF.

As concerns this clone: The sample contains more than one DNA sequence encoding this CDR3. This chain connects TRGV4 to TRGJ1 or TRGJ2. Here the J gene came from matching the DNA to germline, since TCRdb omits it. Germline-derived CDR1 and CDR2 are EGSTGY and YDSYTSSV. The CDR3 runs 12 residues. The J segment lost 4 bases and the V segment lost 1 base, leaving 1 base of the junction unmatched. CDR3 region: CATWDGYYKKLF. CDR3 coding DNA: TGTGCCACCTGGGATGGATATTATAAGAAACTCTTT.

This clone was counted only a few times. It is unclear where the CDR3 begins or ends on the DNA, so no DNA is shown, and the CDR3 is as TCRdb lists it. The V gene call reads TRGV11; no J gene was called. TRGV11 is filed as an ORF, its function uncertain. The CDR3 sequence runs 16 residues, both termini included. The CDR3: CTTVPAGLGTHYKKLF.

This chain links TRGV4 with TRGJ1 or TRGJ2. The J gene is not listed in TCRdb, so it was assigned here from a DNA match to germline. V shed 6 bases and J 2 bases; nucleotides not matched to a gene: 4. CDR1 is EGSTGY, CDR2 YDSYTSSV, per germline. CDR3 length: 12 residues. The CDR3 protein is CATWWDYYKKLF. The CDR3 region has the DNA TGTGCCACCTGGTGGGATTATTATAAGAAACTCTTT.

By its share, this clone is medium-sized. The chain recombines TRGV4 with TRGJ1 or TRGJ2. TCRdb lists no J gene, so it was determined here by aligning the DNA to germline. Per germline, CDR1 EGSTGY and CDR2 YDSYTSSV. V was pared by 1 base and J by 0 bases, with 6 bases of the junction left unmatched. The CDR3 loop spans 15 amino acids. The CDR3 region is CATWDGSKNYYKKLF. CDR3 DNA sequence: TGTGCCACCTGGGATGGCTCGAAGAATTATTATAAGAAACTCTTT.

This clone was counted only a few times. The chain employs TRGV2 and TRGJP. Here the J gene came from matching the DNA to germline, since TCRdb omits it. V lost 0 bases and J lost 6; bases outside the gene matches: 5. Germline CDR1 EGSNGY, CDR2 YDSYNSKV. The CDR3 length is 17 residues. CDR3 sequence: CATWDGLRELGKKIKVF. The CDR3 DNA reads TGTGCCACCTGGGACGGGCTAAGAGAGTTGGGCAAAAAAATCAAGGTATTT.

This rearrangement joins TRGV2 to TRGJ1 or TRGJ2. TCRdb does not report a J gene; here it was assigned by matching the DNA to germline references. V lost 0 bases, J lost 2 bases, and 1 base stayed unmatched. The length of the CDR3 is 13 residues. The germline V gene encodes CDR1 EGSNGY and CDR2 YDSYNSKV. Written as DNA, the CDR3 is TGTGCCACCTGGGACGGGGATTATTATAAGAAACTCTTT. Residues: CATWDGDYYKKLF.

The CDR3 DNA sequence: TGTGCCACCTGGGACGGGCTCTTGTATTATAAGAAACTCTTT. As protein: CATWDGLLYYKKLF. The chain recombines TRGV2 with TRGJ1 or TRGJ2. TCRdb carries no J gene annotation; the J gene was assigned here by matching the DNA with germline. The J segment lost 4 bases and the V segment lost 0 bases, leaving 6 bases of the junction unmatched. CDR3 size: 14 residues. Germline CDR1 and CDR2: EGSNGY and YDSYNSKV.

This clone was observed a handful of times. The chain has TRGV9 and TRGJ1 or TRGJ2. The J gene, missing from TCRdb, was assigned here through DNA to germline matching. J lost 9 bases, V lost 0 bases, and 5 bases had no gene match. This CDR3 is 12 amino acids long. Germline V CDR1 and CDR2: GITISATS, ISYDGTV (reference sequence). CDR3 DNA: TGTGCCTTGTGGGAGGTGAACCCTAAGAAACTCTTT. This sequence encodes CALWEVNPKKLF.

The chain couples TRGV10 to TRGJ1 or TRGJ2. The J gene is not listed in TCRdb, so it was assigned here from a DNA match to germline. TRGV10 is given ORF status, its function remaining uncertain. This CDR3 spans 13 amino acids. The ends lost 8 bases at V and 6 bases at J; junction bases unmatched: 11. CDR3 in DNA: TGTGCTGCGTGGGCTCCAGGAGGTTATAAGAAACTCTTT. Translating it yields CAAWAPGGYKKLF.

In regard to this clone: No DNA is shown, since the ends of the CDR3 on it are uncertain; the CDR3 is the one TCRdb lists. No call exists for the J gene, whereas the V gene is TRGV11. TRGV11 is reported as an ORF; its role is uncertain. The CDR3 spans 17 residues, counting both ends. CDR3 sequence reads: CTTVPAGLGNPPNKKLF.

V gene TRGV2 combines with J gene TRGJ1 or TRGJ2. No J gene is reported in TCRdb; it was inferred here by comparing the DNA with germline. Germline lookup yields CDR1 EGSNGY and CDR2 YDSYNSKV. V lost 2 bases, J lost 3 bases, and 10 bases stayed unmatched. The CDR3 runs to 15 residues. The CDR3 coding sequence is TGTGCCACCTGGGACGCAGAGACGACTTATTATAAGAAACTCTTT. It yields the protein CATWDAETTYYKKLF.

The V call is TRGV4, the J call TRGJ1 or TRGJ2. TCRdb supplies no J gene; here it was assigned by aligning the nucleotide sequence to germline. From germline, CDR1 is EGSTGY and CDR2 YDSYTSSV. The V segment lost 7 bases and the J segment 3 bases; nucleotides outside the gene matches: 15. The CDR3 loop spans 15 amino acids. As DNA, the CDR3 is TGTGCCACCTGCCGACTACCGGGCCTTTATTATAAGAAACTCTTT. Its protein product is CATCRLPGLYYKKLF.

This clone was seen only a few times. The sample holds other DNA sequences that translate to the same CDR3. The rearrangement joins TRGV4 to TRGJ1 or TRGJ2. The J gene was missing in TCRdb and was found by matching the end of the DNA to germline. The CDR3 extends over 12 amino acids. CDR1 is EGSTGY, CDR2 YDSYTSSV, per germline. The J segment lost 0 bases and the V segment lost 6 bases, leaving 2 bases of the junction unmatched. The CDR3 coding sequence is TGTGCCACCTGGTCGAATTATTATAAGAAACTCTTT. Amino acids: CATWSNYYKKLF.

This clone is classed as medium-sized. The DNA is omitted, as the CDR3 cannot be located on it reliably, and the CDR3 follows TCRdb's listing. The J gene is uncalled and the V gene is TRGV11. TRGV11 belongs to the ORF category, with a function that is uncertain. The CDR3 spans 18 amino acids, including both terminal residues. This chain's CDR3 is CTTVPAGLGSATGWFKIF.